These T cell receptor beta chains were read from a single sample in a study of OX40 agonist ivuxolimab in advanced cancers. The repertoire was sequenced with immunoSEQ multiplex PCR; TCRdb's copy has only in-frame clones and lacks some. The sample shows 35,000 to 45,000 clones, 84% of them seen only once. The material was CD4+ or CD8+ T cells sorted from blood, obtained in a trial of the OX40 agonist ivuxolimab. The receptor source for this set is an adult with an advanced solid tumor such as melanoma, head and neck, liver or kidney cancer. Both conserved end residues are part of each CDR3. A D gene is named only where the DNA matches it firmly. Not every row has a clone size; where given, it reads once, few, many or a size class.

J: TRBJ2-7
D: NA
size: NA
V: TRBV13
CDR3: CASSTSGTRYEQYF
DNA: TGTGCCAGCAGCACATCAGGGACCCGCTACGAGCAGTACTTC

J: TRBJ1-1
D: NA
size: NA
V: TRBV15
CDR3: CATSRRQANTEAFF
DNA: TGTGCCACCAGCAGACGACAGGCCAACACTGAAGCTTTCTTT

J: TRBJ2-2
D: NA
size: NA
V: TRBV10-1
CDR3: CASSELKSGELFF
DNA: TGCGCCAGCAGTGAGTTGAAGTCCGGGGAGCTGTTTTTT

J: TRBJ2-2
D: TRBD2
size: medium-sized
V: TRBV6-4
CDR3: CASSAGRDTGELFF
DNA: TGTGCCAGCAGTGCCGGGAGGGACACCGGGGAGCTGTTTTTT

J: TRBJ2-7
D: TRBD2
size: NA
V: TRBV6-5
CDR3: CASSVGSGISYEQYF
DNA: TGTGCCAGCAGTGTAGGTAGCGGGATATCCTACGAGCAGTACTTC

J: TRBJ1-4
D: NA
size: NA
V: TRBV15
CDR3: CATSRDSSAATNEKLFF
DNA: TGTGCCACCAGCAGAGATTCCTCGGCTGCAACTAATGAAAAACTGTTTTTT

J: TRBJ2-7
D: NA
size: NA
V: TRBV5-1
CDR3: CASSSTGYEQYF
DNA: TGCGCCAGCAGCTCCACAGGATACGAGCAGTACTTC

J: TRBJ2-7
D: NA
size: NA
V: TRBV21-1
CDR3: CASSKAWDIYEQYF
DNA: TGTGCCAGCAGCAAAGCGTGGGACATCTACGAGCAGTACTTC

J: TRBJ2-7
D: NA
size: NA
V: TRBV7-6
CDR3: CASSLGLETYEQYF
DNA: TGTGCCAGCAGCTTAGGTCTTGAGACCTACGAGCAGTACTTC

J: TRBJ2-1
D: TRBD2
size: NA
V: TRBV7-2
CDR3: CASSLVAGEHYNEQFF
DNA: TGTGCCAGCAGCTTAGTTGCGGGGGAGCACTACAATGAGCAGTTCTTC

J: TRBJ1-1
D: NA
size: NA
V: TRBV5-4
CDR3: CASSLGAGAFF
DNA: TGTGCCAGCAGCTTAGGGGCCGGGGCTTTCTTT

J: TRBJ2-7
D: NA
size: NA
V: TRBV5-1
CDR3: CASSSGHQYEQYF
DNA: TGCGCCAGCAGCTCGGGACACCAGTACGAGCAGTACTTC

J: TRBJ1-1
D: TRBD1
size: NA
V: TRBV13
CDR3: CASSLTGESAEAFF
DNA: TGTGCCAGCAGCTTAACAGGGGAAAGCGCTGAAGCTTTCTTT

J: TRBJ2-3
D: NA
size: NA
V: TRBV6-6
CDR3: CASRDPQRGTDTQYF
DNA: TGTGCCAGCAGGGACCCCCAGCGGGGCACAGATACGCAGTATTTT

J: TRBJ2-7
D: NA
size: NA
V: TRBV7-3
CDR3: CASSQGNDEQYF
DNA: TGTGCCAGCAGCCAAGGGAACGACGAGCAGTACTTC

J: TRBJ2-7
D: NA
size: NA
V: TRBV19
CDR3: CASEGGPNEQYF
DNA: TGTGCCAGCGAGGGGGGACCCAACGAGCAGTACTTC

J: TRBJ2-7
D: NA
size: NA
V: TRBV4-1
CDR3: CASSHGYGGPYEQYF
DNA: TGCGCCAGCAGCCATGGTTACGGGGGGCCCTACGAGCAGTACTTC

J: TRBJ2-3
D: NA
size: NA
V: TRBV11-2
CDR3: CASSPGSGDTDTQYF
DNA: TGTGCCAGCAGCCCTGGTTCGGGTGACACAGATACGCAGTATTTT

J: TRBJ2-1
D: TRBD2
size: NA
V: TRBV9
CDR3: CASSVVGETSGAYNEQFF
DNA: TGTGCCAGCAGCGTAGTTGGGGAGACTAGCGGGGCCTACAATGAGCAGTTCTTC